The T cell receptor (beta chain) described here comes from a study of CD8+ T cells in alopecia areata. General study points: Many expanded lesional clones stayed in scalp and blood while on tofacitinib.

In its sample, this clone was seen a few times. The antigen is unknown. Germline V CDR1 and CDR2: LNHDA, SQIVND (reference sequence). This CDR3 contains 16 residues. V lost 6 bases, J lost 6 bases, and 23 bases lay in between. Extracted RNA was reverse transcribed into cDNA, the sequencing template. The assay was immunoSEQ multiplex PCR, and TCRdb's table has in-frame clones only and misses some. The table shows 130,000 to 150,000 clones, with approximately 85% occurring only once. Treatment noted: oral pan-JAK inhibitor, 5-10 mg twice daily. The chain recombines TRBV19 with TRBJ1-2; possible D gene TRBD1, 6 bases. Here the sequenced sample was CD8+ T cells sorted from blood, taken at week 4, from a patient treated with tofacitinib. This TCR was recovered from a human donor with alopecia areata. The CDR3 sequence: CASSDTPGHSSDGYTF. In nucleotides, the CDR3 is TGTGCCAGTAGCGACACACCGGGACACTCCTCAGATGGCTACACCTTC.